These 11 T cell receptor beta chains were sequenced from one sample in a study of control samples from healthy donors and cancer patients. The table came from immunoSEQ multiplex PCR; TCRdb's copy has only in-frame clones and leaves some out. The data hold roughly 120,000 clones, with roughly 95% observed a single time. Sample: blood. The receptors were sampled from a man between 25 and 39 years old in good health.

The gene calls are TRBV12-2 and TRBJ2-2; the table's D call, TRBD1, was not checked against the DNA. TRBV12-2 is listed as a pseudogene. CDR3 size: 12 residues. CDR3 nucleotides: TGTGCAAGTCGCTCCCGACAGGGGGAGCTGTTTTTT. Its translation is CASRSRQGELFF.

The rearrangement joins TRBV11-2 to TRBJ1-1; 7 nucleotides agree with TRBD1. Losses at the gene ends were 7 bases for V and 2 bases for J; bases not matched to a gene: 4. The CDR3 extends over 13 amino acids. Germline V gene data show CDR1 as SGHAT and CDR2 as FQNNGV. The CDR3 nucleotides are TGTGCCAGCACCGGGACAGTCAACACTGAAGCTTTCTTT. Translated: CASTGTVNTEAFF.

This rearrangement joins TRBV7-2 to TRBJ2-7; 11 bases align to TRBD1. V lost 5 bases to trimming and J lost 2 bases; unmatched junction nucleotides: 2. CDR3 length: 14 amino acids. In germline, CDR1 is SGHTA, CDR2 FQGNSA. CDR3 DNA: TGTGCCAGCAGCGCGGGACAGGGGGCCTACGAGCAGTACTTC. Its translation: CASSAGQGAYEQYF.

V is TRBV6-5 and J is TRBJ1-2, with TRBD1 matching over 8 bases. The V gene's germline CDR1 is MNHEY and CDR2 SVGAGI. The V gene end was trimmed by 4 bases and the J gene end by 3 bases; junction bases not matched to a gene: 7. The CDR3 has 15 residues. CDR3 nucleotide sequence: TGTGCCAGCAGTTTTTCCCCGGACAGGGACTATGGCTACACCTTC. Amino acid sequence: CASSFSPDRDYGYTF.

V usage is TRBV29-1 and J usage is TRBJ1-3, with D unclear. The V end lost 2 bases, the J end lost 0 bases, and 8 bases lay between the germline ends. Germline V gives CDR1 SQVTM, CDR2 ANQGSEA. The CDR3 totals 14 residues. CDR3 sequence: CSVETEFSGNTIYF. As DNA, the CDR3 is TGCAGCGTTGAAACTGAATTCTCTGGAAACACCATATATTTT.

About this clone: Mismatch with germline at one junction end may stem from a read error. The identical CDR3 is also encoded by other nucleotide sequences in the sample. This chain uses TRBV27 with TRBJ1-5, with D maybe TRBD1 (5 bases). Germline CDR1 is MNHEY and CDR2 is SMNVEV (reference sequence). The length of the CDR3 is 13 residues. CDR3 protein: CASSLSGNQPQHF. Here the CDR3 DNA reads TGTGCCAGCAGTCTATCAGGGAATCAGCCCCAGCATTTT.

V and J are TRBV7-2 and TRBJ2-6; 11 nucleotides agree with TRBD1. This CDR3 comprises 20 residues. Germline CDR1 SGHTA, CDR2 FQGNSA. V shed 0 bases and J 4 bases; nucleotides not matched to a gene: 11. The CDR3 nucleotides are TGTGCCAGCAGCTTAGCGGACAGGGGGCTTCTATGGTCCGGGGCCAACGTCCTGACTTTC. Translating gives CASSLADRGLLWSGANVLTF.

This sequence joins TRBV5-1 and TRBJ2-7; 9 bases map to TRBD1. Germline CDR1 reads SGHRS; CDR2 reads YFSETQ. The junction had 5 bases not matched to a gene; V was cut back by 2 bases and J by 5 bases. The CDR3 length is 14 residues. The CDR3 reads CASSLRDRADEQYF. In nucleotides, the CDR3 is TGCGCCAGCAGCTTACGGGACAGGGCGGACGAGCAGTACTTC.

The chain recombines TRBV29-1 with TRBJ2-5; 8 bases are a match to TRBD1. From germline, CDR1 is SQVTM and CDR2 ANQGSEA. V shed 7 bases, J shed 4 bases, and the junction held 5 bases outside the gene matches. The CDR3 consists of 12 residues. CDR3 DNA sequence: TGCAGCGCACCCGGACAGGGAGAGACCCAGTACTTC. Translated, it gives CSAPGQGETQYF.

The chain links TRBV7-2 to TRBJ2-2; D might be TRBD1 or TRBD2, each matching 5 bases. V was pared by 3 bases and J by 6 bases, with 8 bases between. The germline V gene encodes CDR1 SGHTA and CDR2 FQGNSA. The CDR3 spans 13 residues. The CDR3 sequence is CASSLGTAGELFF. The CDR3 DNA sequence: TGTGCCAGCAGCTTGGGGACCGCCGGGGAGCTGTTTTTT.

The chain links TRBV7-2 to TRBJ1-3; maybe TRBD1 (5 bases). V was clipped by 5 bases and J by 7 bases, with 18 bases between them. The germline gives CDR1 SGHTA, CDR2 FQGNSA. The CDR3 covers 15 residues. This chain's CDR3 is CASSTGGRGFNTIYF. In DNA, the CDR3 is TGTGCCAGCAGCACCGGGGGGAGGGGCTTTAACACCATATATTTT.